Following are 29 T cell receptor beta chains from one sample sequenced in a study of cytomegalovirus exposure and HLA in healthy donors. Researchers ran the PCR with 60 Vbeta and 13 Jbeta primers. Profiling relied on immunoSEQ multiplex PCR, and the TCRdb table lists in-frame clones only, not all of them. Among around 31,000 clones listed, just under 90% were seen once. The sequenced sample consisted of PBMCs. These receptors were obtained from a boy aged 5-17 years in good health and CMV-seronegative.

The J gene is TRBJ2-2, the V gene TRBV7-6; D perhaps matches TRBD1 (5 bases). Germline CDR1 is SGHVS and CDR2 is FNYEAQ. The CDR3 is 15 residues long. The V gene lost 4 bases and the J gene lost 2 bases, with 11 bases spanning the gap. CDR3 bases: TGTGCCAGCAGCTCCAGGGCGGATAACACCGGGGAGCTGTTTTTT. It translates to CASSSRADNTGELFF.

Worth noting for this clone: Within the sample, other DNA sequences also encode this same CDR3. The rearrangement joins TRBV7-3 to TRBJ2-2; D possibly corresponds to TRBD1 (5 bases). CDR3 size: 16 residues. Trimming shortened V by 5 bases and J by 0 bases, and 13 bases separated the two germline ends. CDR1 and CDR2 (germline): SGHTA, FQGTGA. The CDR3 sequence is CASSTQGLPNTGELFF. As DNA, the CDR3 is TGTGCCAGCAGCACCCAGGGCCTACCGAACACCGGGGAGCTGTTTTTT.

CDR3 bases: TGCGCCAGCAGCTTGGCGGCGGACTCTGGAAACACCATATATTTT. Its translation: CASSLAADSGNTIYF. This chain joins TRBV5-1 and TRBJ1-3; D is unresolved. V shed 0 bases and J shed 0 bases, with 7 bases lying between them. The CDR3 is 15 amino acids. CDR1 and CDR2 (germline): SGHRS, YFSETQ.

This chain uses TRBV19 with TRBJ1-3; 7 bases map to TRBD1. Germline values: CDR1 LNHDA, CDR2 SQIVND (reference sequence). The V and J ends lost 5 bases and 0 bases, in that order; junction bases with no gene match: 13. The CDR3 sequence is 18 residues long. The CDR3: CASSPAPTGALSGNTIYF. DNA of the CDR3: TGTGCCAGTAGTCCCGCCCCCACAGGGGCCCTCTCTGGAAACACCATATATTTT. The whole variable domain, filled in from reference TRBV19 and TRBJ1-3, reads DGGITQSPKYLFRKEGQNVTLSCEQNLNHDAMYWYRQDPGQGLRLIYYSQIVNDFQKGDIAEGYSVSREKKESFPLTVTSAQKNPTAFYLCASSPAPTGALSGNTIYFGEGSWLTVV.

J is TRBJ2-1 and V is TRBV4-1; 10 bases agree with TRBD2. The CDR3 consists of 19 residues. V was pared by 1 base and J by 1 base, with 10 bases of the junction left unmatched. CDR1 and CDR2 (germline): MGHRA, YSYEKL. CDR3 residues: CASSQVIIAGGRSYNEQFF. The CDR3 nucleotides read TGCGCCAGCAGCCAAGTTATTATAGCGGGGGGCCGATCCTACAATGAGCAGTTCTTC.

This sequence joins TRBV13 and TRBJ2-7, with 8 nucleotides matching TRBD1. The J segment lost 6 bases and the V segment lost 5 bases, leaving 12 bases of the junction unmatched. This CDR3 is built from 15 residues. Germline lookup yields CDR1 PRHDT and CDR2 FYEKMQ (reference sequence). The CDR3 DNA follows: TGTGCCAGCAGCCCGAGGGGACAGGTAATAAGCGAGCAGTACTTC. Its protein product is CASSPRGQVISEQYF.

V gene TRBV5-6 combines with J gene TRBJ2-7, with TRBD1 matching 7 bases. CDR1 and CDR2 from the germline V gene are SGHDT and YYEEEE. This CDR3 spans 14 amino acids. The ends lost 7 bases at V and 1 base at J; junction bases unmatched: 8. The CDR3 is CASGAPGQSYEQYF. The CDR3 DNA sequence: TGTGCCAGCGGAGCACCGGGACAGTCCTACGAGCAGTACTTC.

This chain connects TRBV19 to TRBJ2-2, with unresolved D. Germline V gene sequence: CDR1 LNHDA, CDR2 SQIVND (reference sequence). The CDR3 is made up of 13 amino acids. Trimming shortened V by 6 bases and J by 3 bases, and 8 bases separated the two germline ends. This chain's CDR3 is CASRASYTGELFF. The CDR3 nucleotides are TGTGCCAGTAGGGCCTCGTACACCGGGGAGCTGTTTTTT.

The rearrangement joins TRBV27 to TRBJ2-1, with D possibly TRBD1 on 6 matching bases. This CDR3 region has 16 residues. CDR1 is MNHEY, CDR2 SMNVEV, per germline (reference sequence). V lost 3 bases and J lost 4, with 16 bases in between. CDR3 sequence: CASSFGTGTRYNEQFF. The DNA of the CDR3 is TGTGCCAGCAGTTTCGGTACAGGGACGAGGTACAATGAGCAGTTCTTC.

This clone was found once. The chain joins TRBV7-9 to TRBJ1-2; D call uncertain. Trimming left V 1 base short and J 5 bases short, with 17 bases between. Looked up from germline, CDR1 is SEHNR and CDR2 is FQNEAQ (reference sequence). The CDR3 is 16 residues long. Here the CDR3 reads CASSLGGSPYSYGYTF. CDR3 coding DNA: TGTGCCAGCAGCTTAGGAGGTAGCCCGTATTCGTATGGCTACACCTTC.

This sequence joins TRBV5-1 and TRBJ2-3; TRBD2 might be the D (6 bases). Germline V gives CDR1 SGHRS, CDR2 YFSETQ. This CDR3 region has 17 residues. V lost 4 bases and J lost 0, with 18 bases in between. The CDR3 loop is CASSQKTGLFSTDTQYF. The CDR3 DNA follows: TGCGCCAGCAGCCAGAAAACGGGACTTTTTAGCACAGATACGCAGTATTTT.

This clone came up once. In DNA form, the CDR3 reads TGTGCCAGCAGCTTGGATATGGGCTACCAAGAGACCCAGTACTTC. Protein product: CASSLDMGYQETQYF. The chain couples TRBV7-8 to TRBJ2-5, with D hard to call. Germline CDR1 reads SGHVS; CDR2 reads FQNEAQ. Trimming removed 3 bases at V and 0 bases at J, with 11 bases between. CDR3 size: 15 residues.

This rearrangement joins TRBV2 to TRBJ2-5; 7 bases map to TRBD1. V trimming: 6 bases; J trimming: 3 bases; junction bases outside the gene matches: 4. Germline CDR1 and CDR2: SNHLY and FYNNEI. The CDR3 runs 13 residues. The CDR3 sequence: CASRLDREETQYF. In DNA form, the CDR3 reads TGTGCCAGCAGACTTGACAGGGAAGAGACCCAGTACTTC.

J is TRBJ1-3 and V is TRBV7-2, with 9 positions matching TRBD1. The CDR3 spans 17 residues. Germline V lookup: CDR1 SGHTA, CDR2 FQGNSA. V gave up 1 base and J gave up 0 bases; unmatched junction bases: 4. CDR3 loop: CASSLGGQGISGNTIYF. The CDR3 coding sequence is TGTGCCAGCAGCTTAGGGGGACAGGGAATCTCTGGAAACACCATATATTTT. The complete variable domain, with remaining parts taken from reference TRBV7-2 and TRBJ1-3, reads GAGVSQSPSNKVTEKGKDVELRCDPISGHTALYWYRQSLGQGLEFLIYFQGNSAPDKSGLPSDRFSAERTGGSVSTLTIQRTQQEDSAVYLCASSLGGQGISGNTIYFGEGSWLTVV.

CDR3 sequence (DNA): TGTGCCAGCAGTTTGACCGGGACAGGGTCCTCCGGGGAGCTGTTTTTT. Translating it yields CASSLTGTGSSGELFF. The chain couples TRBV5-6 to TRBJ2-2, with 9 bases that match TRBD1. This CDR3 has 16 residues. From germline, CDR1 is SGHDT and CDR2 YYEEEE. After removal of 5 bases from V and 6 bases from J, the junction contained 11 bases not matched to a gene.

The chain recombines TRBV5-6 with TRBJ1-1, with TRBD1 identical over 7 bases. Trimming cost V 5 bases and J 3 bases; bases outside gene matches: 16. This CDR3 contains 17 residues. In germline, CDR1 is SGHDT, CDR2 YYEEEE. The CDR3 sequence: CASRKTEGAPIDTEAFF. Written as DNA, the CDR3 is TGTGCCAGCAGAAAAACGGAGGGGGCGCCGATAGACACTGAAGCTTTCTTT. Based on the CDR3 plus reference TRBV5-6 and TRBJ1-1, the full variable domain is DAGVTQSPTHLIKTRGQQVTLRCSPKSGHDTVSWYQQALGQGPQFIFQYYEEEERQRGNFPDRFSGHQFPNYSSELNVNALLLGDSALYLCASRKTEGAPIDTEAFFGQGTRLTVV.

The chain links TRBV6-5 to TRBJ2-1; the D is unclear. CDR1 is MNHEY, CDR2 SVGAGI, per germline. The length of the CDR3 is 16 residues. With 4 bases removed from V and 1 base from J, the gap between germline ends came to 14 bases. The CDR3 protein is CASSSPYSISYNEQFF. CDR3 DNA: TGTGCCAGCAGTTCCCCCTACTCTATTTCCTACAATGAGCAGTTCTTC.

The chain carries TRBV6-5 and TRBJ2-7, with 12 nucleotides matching TRBD2. The germline V gene has CDR1 MNHEY and CDR2 SVGAGI. With 7 bases clipped from V and 5 bases from J, the junction kept 6 bases outside the gene matches. CDR3 length equals 14 residues. CDR3 in DNA: TGTGCCAGCACACCTAGCGGGGGGGGCCACGAGCAGTACTTC. This sequence encodes CASTPSGGGHEQYF.

This clone was found once. The rearrangement links TRBV9 to TRBJ2-5; 7 bases are shared with TRBD1. Trimming took 3 bases from V and 7 from J; bases not matched to a gene: 15. This CDR3 contains 16 residues. Germline values: CDR1 SGDLS, CDR2 YYNGEE. CDR3 protein: CASSAGGGGFTGTQYF. Written as DNA, the CDR3 is TGTGCCAGCAGCGCAGGGGGTGGGGGATTTACGGGGACCCAGTACTTC. Using reference TRBV9 and TRBJ2-5 for the parts outside the CDR3, the full variable domain is DSGVTQTPKHLITATGQRVTLRCSPRSGDLSVYWYQQSLDQGLQFLIQYYNGEERAKGNILERFSAQQFPDLHSELNLSSLELGDSALYFCASSAGGGGFTGTQYFGPGTRLLVL.

The chain links TRBV5-8 to TRBJ1-6, with TRBD1 identical over 7 bases. The CDR3 has 15 residues. After removal of 2 bases from V and 3 bases from J, the junction contained 2 bases not matched to a gene. Germline V CDR1 and CDR2: SGHTS, YDEGEE. The CDR3 region has the DNA TGTGCCAGCAGCTTTAGGACAGGCTATAATTCACCCCTCCACTTT. Amino acids: CASSFRTGYNSPLHF.

The CDR3 DNA sequence: TGTGCCAGCAGCTTGGGGGGAAACTACGAGCAGTACTTC. This gives the protein CASSLGGNYEQYF. The chain employs TRBV7-9 and TRBJ2-7; possibly TRBD2 for D (6 bases). Per the germline V gene, CDR1 is SEHNR and CDR2 is FQNEAQ (reference sequence). The CDR3 runs 13 residues. V gave up 3 bases and J gave up 3 bases, with 9 bases separating them.

The count of this clone is one. This rearrangement joins TRBV15 to TRBJ1-1; perhaps TRBD1 as D (6 bases). Per germline, CDR1 LNHNV and CDR2 YYDKDF (reference sequence). The CDR3 is 16 residues long. V was trimmed by 2 bases and J by 3 bases, leaving 16 bases between them. The CDR3 nucleotides are TGTGCCACCAGCAGACCGTGGCAGGGGAGGGACACTGAAGCTTTCTTT. Its protein product is CATSRPWQGRDTEAFF.

The chain uses TRBV9 and TRBJ1-3, with TRBD1 matching over 9 bases. This CDR3 spans 15 amino acids. The germline V gene encodes CDR1 SGDLS and CDR2 YYNGEE. V shed 3 bases and J 6 bases; nucleotides not matched to a gene: 7. The CDR3 loop is CASSGTGERKNTIYF. Here the CDR3 DNA reads TGTGCCAGCAGCGGGACAGGGGAGAGGAAAAACACCATATATTTT. The variable domain in full, completed from reference TRBV9 and TRBJ1-3, reads DSGVTQTPKHLITATGQRVTLRCSPRSGDLSVYWYQQSLDQGLQFLIQYYNGEERAKGNILERFSAQQFPDLHSELNLSSLELGDSALYFCASSGTGERKNTIYFGEGSWLTVV.

The rearrangement uses TRBV13 and TRBJ2-3; D is possibly TRBD2 (6 bases). The CDR3 covers 15 residues. The ends were cut back, 5 bases at V and 0 bases at J, with 12 bases in the middle. Germline V gene sequence: CDR1 PRHDT, CDR2 FYEKMQ (reference sequence). The CDR3 is CASSIIGLSTDTQYF. The CDR3 DNA reads TGTGCCAGCAGCATAATAGGACTAAGCACAGATACGCAGTATTTT.

The rearrangement links TRBV4-1 to TRBJ2-5; 7 nucleotides agree with TRBD1. J gave up 5 bases and V 0 bases, and 12 bases lay outside the gene matches. The germline CDR1 and CDR2 sequences are MGHRA and YSYEKL. The CDR3 contains 17 residues. CDR3 protein: CASSQDRTDRVRETQYF. The CDR3 nucleotides read TGCGCCAGCAGCCAAGATCGGACAGACAGGGTAAGGGAGACCCAGTACTTC.

The rearrangement links TRBV27 to TRBJ2-7; D might be TRBD1 (5 bases). The CDR3 covers 14 residues. The V and J ends lost 7 bases and 2 bases respectively, with 15 bases between them. CDR1 is MNHEY, CDR2 SMNVEV, per germline (reference sequence). CDR3 loop: CASNHARAPYEQYF. The CDR3 bases are TGTGCCAGCAACCACGCCAGGGCGCCCTACGAGCAGTACTTC.

The chain carries TRBV2 and TRBJ1-2; D possibly corresponds to TRBD1 (6 bases). Germline loops: CDR1 SNHLY, CDR2 FYNNEI. Trimming removed 2 bases from V and 4 bases from J, with 8 bases in between. The CDR3 totals 13 residues. CDR3 residues: CASSEMGAYGYTF. The DNA of the CDR3 is TGTGCCAGCAGTGAAATGGGGGCCTATGGCTACACCTTC.

A single count supports this clone. The rearrangement joins TRBV18 to TRBJ2-7; 8 positions match TRBD2. Unmatched junction bases numbered 6, after V lost 3 bases and J lost 2 bases. Per the germline V gene, CDR1 is KGHSH and CDR2 is LQKENI. The CDR3 runs to 15 residues. The CDR3 here is CASSPGQRGPYEQYF. The CDR3 DNA is TGTGCCAGCTCACCTGGCCAGCGGGGGCCCTACGAGCAGTACTTC.

V and J are TRBV5-1 and TRBJ2-1; D uncertain. Germline V gene lookup returns CDR1 SGHRS and CDR2 YFSETQ. The CDR3 spans 15 residues. With 1 base removed from V and 5 bases from J, the gap between germline ends came to 13 bases. CDR3 nucleotides: TGCGCCAGCAGCTTGCTTACAACCATGGACAATGAGCAGTTCTTC. Protein: CASSLLTTMDNEQFF.